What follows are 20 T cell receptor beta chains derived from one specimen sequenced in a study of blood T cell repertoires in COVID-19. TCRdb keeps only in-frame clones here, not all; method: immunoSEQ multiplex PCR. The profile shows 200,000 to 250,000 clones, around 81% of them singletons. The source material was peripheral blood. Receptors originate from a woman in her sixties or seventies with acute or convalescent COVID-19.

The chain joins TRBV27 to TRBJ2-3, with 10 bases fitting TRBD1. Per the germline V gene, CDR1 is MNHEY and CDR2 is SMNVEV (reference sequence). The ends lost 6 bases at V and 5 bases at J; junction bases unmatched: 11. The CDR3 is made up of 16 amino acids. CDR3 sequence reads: CASSVAGTGVRDTQYF. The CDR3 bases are TGTGCCAGCAGCGTCGCCGGGACAGGGGTTCGAGATACGCAGTATTTT.

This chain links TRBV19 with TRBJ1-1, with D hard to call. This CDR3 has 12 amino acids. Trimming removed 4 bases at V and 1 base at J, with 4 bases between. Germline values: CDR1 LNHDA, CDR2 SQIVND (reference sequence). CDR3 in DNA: TGTGCCAGTAGTACGAGGAACACTGAAGCTTTCTTT. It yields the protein CASSTRNTEAFF.

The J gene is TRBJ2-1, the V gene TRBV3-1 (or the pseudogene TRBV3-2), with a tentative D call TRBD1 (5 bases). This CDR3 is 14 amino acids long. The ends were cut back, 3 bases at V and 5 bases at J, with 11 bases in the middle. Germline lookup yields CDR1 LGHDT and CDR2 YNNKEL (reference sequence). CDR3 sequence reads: CASSHRTSDNEQFF. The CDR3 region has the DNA TGTGCCAGCAGCCATCGGACATCAGACAATGAGCAGTTCTTC.

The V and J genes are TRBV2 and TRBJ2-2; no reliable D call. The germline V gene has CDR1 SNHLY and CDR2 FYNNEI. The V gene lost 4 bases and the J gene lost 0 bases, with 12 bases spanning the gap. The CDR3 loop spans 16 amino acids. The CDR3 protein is CASSATNIANTGELFF. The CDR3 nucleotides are TGTGCCAGCAGTGCTACTAACATCGCGAACACCGGGGAGCTGTTTTTT. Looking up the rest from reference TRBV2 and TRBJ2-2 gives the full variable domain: EPEVTQTPSHQVTQMGQEVILRCVPISNHLYFYWYRQILGQKVEFLVSFYNNEISEKSEIFDDQFSVERPDGSNFTLKIRSTKLEDSAMYFCASSATNIANTGELFFGEGSRLTVL.

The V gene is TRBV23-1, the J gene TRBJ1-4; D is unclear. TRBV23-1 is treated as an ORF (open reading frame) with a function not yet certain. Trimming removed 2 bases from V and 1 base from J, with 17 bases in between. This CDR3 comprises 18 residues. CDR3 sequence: CASSQERLGMRTNEKLFF. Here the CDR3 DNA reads TGCGCCAGCAGTCAAGAGAGACTAGGGATGAGAACTAATGAAAAACTGTTTTTT.

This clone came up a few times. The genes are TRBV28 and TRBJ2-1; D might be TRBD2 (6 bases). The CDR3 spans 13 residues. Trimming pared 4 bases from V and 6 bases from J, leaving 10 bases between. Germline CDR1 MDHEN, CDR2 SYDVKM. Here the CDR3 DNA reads TGTGCCAGCAGTTCCCGGACTACCAATGAGCAGTTCTTC. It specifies CASSSRTTNEQFF.

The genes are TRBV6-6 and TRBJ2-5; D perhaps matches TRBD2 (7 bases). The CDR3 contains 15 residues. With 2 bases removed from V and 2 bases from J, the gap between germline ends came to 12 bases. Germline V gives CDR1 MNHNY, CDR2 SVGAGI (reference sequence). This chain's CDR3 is CASSYAGALQETQYF. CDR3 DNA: TGTGCCAGCAGTTACGCGGGGGCACTACAAGAGACCCAGTACTTC.

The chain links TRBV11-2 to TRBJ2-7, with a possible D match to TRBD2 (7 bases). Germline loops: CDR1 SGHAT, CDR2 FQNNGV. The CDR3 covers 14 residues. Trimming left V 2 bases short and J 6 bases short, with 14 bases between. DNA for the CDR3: TGTGCCAGCAGCTTACTGCGGGGGCAGGGCGAGCAGTACTTC. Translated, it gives CASSLLRGQGEQYF.

CDR3 nucleotides: TGTGCCAGCAGATCCCGGACTTCCTATAGCTCCTACAATGAGCAGTTCTTC. This gives the protein CASRSRTSYSSYNEQFF. V gene TRBV6-4 combines with J gene TRBJ2-1; D may be TRBD2 (5 bases). The CDR3 loop spans 17 amino acids. Trimming took 6 bases from V and 0 from J, leaving 18 bases between them. CDR1 is MRHNA and CDR2 is SNTAGT in the germline V gene.

The CDR3 DNA reads TGTGCCAGCAGTTTTTCGGGACAGCCATCCTACGAGCAGTACTTC. It encodes CASSFSGQPSYEQYF. V and J are TRBV28 and TRBJ2-7; 7 bases map to TRBD1. CDR1 and CDR2 from the germline V gene are MDHEN and SYDVKM. The CDR3 contains 15 residues. The J segment lost 1 base and the V segment lost 3 bases, leaving 6 bases of the junction unmatched.

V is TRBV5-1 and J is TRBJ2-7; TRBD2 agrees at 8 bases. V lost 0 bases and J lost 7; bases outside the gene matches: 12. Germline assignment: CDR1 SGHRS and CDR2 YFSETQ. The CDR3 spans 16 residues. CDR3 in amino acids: CASSLGSSGSTGEQYF. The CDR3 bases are TGCGCCAGCAGCTTGGGATCAAGCGGGAGCACGGGGGAGCAGTACTTC. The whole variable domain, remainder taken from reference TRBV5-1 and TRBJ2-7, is KAGVTQTPRYLIKTRGQQVTLSCSPISGHRSVSWYQQTPGQGLQFLFEYFSETQRNKGNFPGRFSGRQFSNSRSEMNVSTLELGDSALYLCASSLGSSGSTGEQYFGPGTRLTVT.

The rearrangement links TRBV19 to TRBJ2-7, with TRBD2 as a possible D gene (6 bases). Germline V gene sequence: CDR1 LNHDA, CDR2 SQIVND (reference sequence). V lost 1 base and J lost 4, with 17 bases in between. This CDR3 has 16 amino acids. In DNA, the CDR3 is TGTGCCAGTAGTATAGCTTTCTACCAGGCGGGATACGAGCAGTACTTC. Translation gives CASSIAFYQAGYEQYF.

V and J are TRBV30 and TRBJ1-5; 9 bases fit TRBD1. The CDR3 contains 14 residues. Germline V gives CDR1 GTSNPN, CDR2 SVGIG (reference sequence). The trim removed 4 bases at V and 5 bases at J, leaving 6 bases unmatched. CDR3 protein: CAWMGQGQDQPQHF. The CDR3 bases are TGTGCCTGGATGGGACAGGGTCAGGATCAGCCCCAGCATTTT. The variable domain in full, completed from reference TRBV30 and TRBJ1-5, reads SQTIHQWPATLVQPVGSPLSLECTVEGTSNPNLYWYRQAAGRGLQLLFYSVGIGQISSEVPQNLSASRPQDRQFILSSKKLLLSDSGFYLCAWMGQGQDQPQHFGDGTRLSIL.

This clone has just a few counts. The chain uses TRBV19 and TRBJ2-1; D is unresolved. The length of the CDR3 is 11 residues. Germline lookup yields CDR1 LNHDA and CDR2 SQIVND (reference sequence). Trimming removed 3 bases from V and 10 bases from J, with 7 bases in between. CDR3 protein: CASSIGREQFF. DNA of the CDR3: TGTGCCAGTAGTATTGGTCGGGAGCAGTTCTTC.

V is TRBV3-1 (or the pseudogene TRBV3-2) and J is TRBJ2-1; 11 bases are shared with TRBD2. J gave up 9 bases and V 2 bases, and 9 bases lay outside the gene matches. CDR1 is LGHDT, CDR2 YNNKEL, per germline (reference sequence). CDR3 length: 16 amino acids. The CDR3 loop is CASSQLAGGGWGEQFF. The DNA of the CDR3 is TGTGCCAGCAGCCAACTAGCGGGAGGTGGTTGGGGTGAGCAGTTCTTC.

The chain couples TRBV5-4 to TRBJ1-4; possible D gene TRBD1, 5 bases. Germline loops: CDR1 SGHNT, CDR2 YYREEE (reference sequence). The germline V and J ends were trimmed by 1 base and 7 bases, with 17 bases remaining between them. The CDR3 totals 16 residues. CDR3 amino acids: CASSLMGGAGVEKLFF. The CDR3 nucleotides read TGTGCCAGCAGCTTGATGGGCGGGGCTGGCGTTGAAAAACTGTTTTTT. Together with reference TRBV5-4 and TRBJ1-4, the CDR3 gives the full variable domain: ETGVTQSPTHLIKTRGQQVTLRCSSQSGHNTVSWYQQALGQGPQFIFQYYREEENGRGNFPPRFSGLQFPNYSSELNVNALELDDSALYLCASSLMGGAGVEKLFFGSGTQLSVL.

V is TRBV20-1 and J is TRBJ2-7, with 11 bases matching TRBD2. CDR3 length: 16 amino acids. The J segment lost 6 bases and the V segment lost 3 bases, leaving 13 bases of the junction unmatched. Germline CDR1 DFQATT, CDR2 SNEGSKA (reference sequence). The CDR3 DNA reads TGCAGTGCTAGTGGGCAGGAACTAGCGGGAGTAGGCGAGCAGTACTTC. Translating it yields CSASGQELAGVGEQYF.

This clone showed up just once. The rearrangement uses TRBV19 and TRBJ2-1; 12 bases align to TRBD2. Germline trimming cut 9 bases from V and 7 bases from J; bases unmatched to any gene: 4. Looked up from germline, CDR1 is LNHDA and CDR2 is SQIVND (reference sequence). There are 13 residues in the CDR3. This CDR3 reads CASGTSGLNEQFF. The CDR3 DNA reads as TGTGCCAGCGGGACTAGCGGGTTAAATGAGCAGTTCTTC.

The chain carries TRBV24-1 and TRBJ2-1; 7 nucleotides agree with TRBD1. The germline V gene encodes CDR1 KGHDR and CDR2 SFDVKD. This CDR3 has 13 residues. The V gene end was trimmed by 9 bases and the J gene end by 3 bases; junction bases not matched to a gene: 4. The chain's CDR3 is CATERQGYNEQFF. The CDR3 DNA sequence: TGTGCCACCGAGAGACAGGGCTACAATGAGCAGTTCTTC.

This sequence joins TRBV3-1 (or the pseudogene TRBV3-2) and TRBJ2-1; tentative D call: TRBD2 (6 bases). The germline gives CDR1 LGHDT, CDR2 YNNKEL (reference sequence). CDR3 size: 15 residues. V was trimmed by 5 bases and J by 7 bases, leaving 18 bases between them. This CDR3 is CASSTGTRSGNEQFF. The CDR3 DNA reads TGTGCCAGCAGCACCGGGACTCGGAGCGGAAATGAGCAGTTCTTC.